Here is one T cell receptor (beta chain) with its context. As yet, its antigen is unknown. The CDR3 runs to 16 residues. The V segment lost 5 bases and the J segment 6 bases; nucleotides outside the gene matches: 11. Germline CDR1 reads SGHAT; CDR2 reads FQNNGV. Generated by immunoSEQ multiplex PCR, the TCRdb table keeps only in-frame clones and is missing some. The repertoire includes 10,000 to 15,000 clones, roughly four fifths of them detected once, and roughly 0.83% sits in the top ten. The sample comes from a study of T cells after posttransplantation cyclophosphamide. Peripheral blood was collected from the related graft donor on the marrow donation day. Study-wide findings and caveats: Donor CD8+ memory clones often dominated recipient blood repertoires at later times.

The rearrangement links TRBV11-2 to TRBJ2-1; 9 nucleotides align to TRBD2. The sequencing sample was made of memory CD4+ T cells sorted from PBMCs. This receptor was obtained from a man aged 45-60 years in good health, CMV-negative, and a related stem cell transplant donor. This CDR3 is CASSANSGTSINEQFF. CDR3 DNA: TGTGCCAGCAGCGCTAACTCCGGGACTAGCATCAATGAGCAGTTCTTC. Full variable domain (remainder filled in from reference TRBV11-2 and TRBJ2-1): EAGVAQSPRYKIIEKRQSVAFWCNPISGHATLYWYQQILGQGPKLLIQFQNNGVVDDSQLPKDRFSAERLKGVDSTLKIQPAKLEDSAVYLCASSANSGTSINEQFFGPGTRLTVL.